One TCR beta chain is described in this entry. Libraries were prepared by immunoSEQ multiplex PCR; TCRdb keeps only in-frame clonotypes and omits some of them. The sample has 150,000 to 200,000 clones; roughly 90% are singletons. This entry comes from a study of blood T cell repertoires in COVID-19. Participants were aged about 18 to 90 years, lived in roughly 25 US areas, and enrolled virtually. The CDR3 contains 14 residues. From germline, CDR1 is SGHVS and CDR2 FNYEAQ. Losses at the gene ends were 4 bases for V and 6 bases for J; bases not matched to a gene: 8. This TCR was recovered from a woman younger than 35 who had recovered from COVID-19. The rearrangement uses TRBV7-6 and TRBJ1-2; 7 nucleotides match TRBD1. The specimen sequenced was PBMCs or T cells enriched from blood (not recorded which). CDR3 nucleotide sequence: TGTGCCAGCAGCTCCCTACAGGGGTCCCATGGCTACACCTTC. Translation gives CASSSLQGSHGYTF.